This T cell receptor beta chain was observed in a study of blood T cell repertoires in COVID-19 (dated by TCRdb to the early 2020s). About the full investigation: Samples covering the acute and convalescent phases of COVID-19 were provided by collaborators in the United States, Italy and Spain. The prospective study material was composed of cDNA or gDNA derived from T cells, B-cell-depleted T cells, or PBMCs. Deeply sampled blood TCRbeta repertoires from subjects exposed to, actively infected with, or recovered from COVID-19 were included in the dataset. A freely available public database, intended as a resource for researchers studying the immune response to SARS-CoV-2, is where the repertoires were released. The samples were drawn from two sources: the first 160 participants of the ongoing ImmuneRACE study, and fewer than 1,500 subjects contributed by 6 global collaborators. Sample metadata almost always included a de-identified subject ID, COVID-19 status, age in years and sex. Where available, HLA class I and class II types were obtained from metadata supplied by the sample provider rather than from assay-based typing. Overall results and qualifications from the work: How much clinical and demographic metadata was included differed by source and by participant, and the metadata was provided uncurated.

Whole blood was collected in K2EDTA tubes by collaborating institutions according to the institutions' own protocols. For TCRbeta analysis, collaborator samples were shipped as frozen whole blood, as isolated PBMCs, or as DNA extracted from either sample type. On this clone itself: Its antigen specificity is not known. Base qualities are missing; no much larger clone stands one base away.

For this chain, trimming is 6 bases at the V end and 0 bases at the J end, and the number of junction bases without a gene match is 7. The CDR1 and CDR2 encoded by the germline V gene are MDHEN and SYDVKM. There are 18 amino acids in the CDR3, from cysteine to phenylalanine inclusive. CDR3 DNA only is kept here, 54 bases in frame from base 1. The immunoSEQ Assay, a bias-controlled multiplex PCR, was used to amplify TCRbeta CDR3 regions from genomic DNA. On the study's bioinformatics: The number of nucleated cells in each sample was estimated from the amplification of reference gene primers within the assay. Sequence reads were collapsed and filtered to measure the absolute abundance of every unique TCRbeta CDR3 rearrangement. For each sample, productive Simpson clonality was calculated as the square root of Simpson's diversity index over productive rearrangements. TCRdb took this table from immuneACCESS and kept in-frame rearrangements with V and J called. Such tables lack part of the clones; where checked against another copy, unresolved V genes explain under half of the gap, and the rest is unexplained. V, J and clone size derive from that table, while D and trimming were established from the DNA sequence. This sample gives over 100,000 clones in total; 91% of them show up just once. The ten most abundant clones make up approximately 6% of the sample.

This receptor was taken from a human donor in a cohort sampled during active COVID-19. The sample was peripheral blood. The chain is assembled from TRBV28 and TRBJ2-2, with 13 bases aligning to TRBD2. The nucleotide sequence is TGTGCCAGCAGCTACACTAGCGGGAGGGCCTCGAACACCGGGGAGCTGTTTTTT. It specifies CASSYTSGRASNTGELFF.